This T cell receptor (beta chain) was recovered during a study of T-cell memory formation after mild COVID-19. General observations from the study: Second-wave clones that peaked on day 37 lacked confirmed SARS-CoV-2 specificity.

This clonotype was seen only a few times. Its antigen is unknown. The CDR3 contains 17 residues. V trimming: 5 bases; J trimming: 3 bases; junction bases outside the gene matches: 11. From germline, CDR1 is SGHTA and CDR2 FQGNSA. With constant-segment primers, 5'RACE yielded cDNA libraries of TCR alpha and TCR beta that carried sample barcodes and UMIs. Each CDR3 protein is one row after TCRdb ran MiXCR on the 5' RACE reads. The sample has about 180,000 distinct CDR3 sequences, 16% seen once. Sequenced sample: PBMCs or a T cell subset sorted from them (not recorded which). This receptor was identified in an adult woman who had mild COVID-19 (a few samples of this study predate the infection). Cell type and time point are not known. This chain links TRBV7-2 with TRBJ2-3; 10 bases match TRBD2. This CDR3 reads CASSLTSSGSVTDTQYF. The CDR3 DNA sequence: TGTGCCAGCAGCCTGACGTCTAGCGGGAGCGTGACAGATACGCAGTATTTT.